The TCR beta chain under discussion was sequenced for a study of shared clonotypes between healthy human individuals. Across the study: Researchers drew samples from a couple of women and three men aged 18 to 49.

General study results and limits: Exclusively blood specimens were collected; tissue repertoires likely differ.

Notes on this clone: The antigen remains unidentified. Other DNA sequences in the sample encode the same CDR3.

The CDR3 spans 13 residues. V lost 3 bases and J lost 3; bases outside the gene matches: 1. Germline V CDR1 and CDR2: SGHRS, YFSETQ. The donor population consisted of healthy HIV-negative adults with no recent acute infections or vaccinations. Genomic DNA from each subset was divided evenly over several immunoSEQ plates. Here immunoSEQ multiplex PCR was the method, and the copy in TCRdb shows in-frame clones only, minus some. This table holds under 600,000 clones, roughly four fifths found once. The receptor was isolated from a middle-aged woman in good health. Some clones in this sample may be carry-over from other donors' samples. This chain connects TRBV5-1 to TRBJ2-5; 8 bases fit TRBD1. Sequencing was done on a sample of PBMCs. In DNA form, the CDR3 reads TGCGCCAGCAGCTCGACAGGGGAAGAGACCCAGTACTTC. Translation: CASSSTGEETQYF.